This T cell receptor (beta chain) was sequenced in a study of OX40 agonist ivuxolimab in advanced cancers. Whole-study context: Every 2 weeks, patients received ivuxolimab intravenously, dosed at 0.01 to 10 mg/kg. Partial responses were achieved by three patients, one with hepatocellular carcinoma and two with cutaneous melanoma. Dose-escalation patients were diagnosed with hepatocellular carcinoma, melanoma, renal cell cancer or head and neck cancer.

Some clones are missing from TCRdb's copy, which holds only in-frame ones; the method was immunoSEQ multiplex PCR. Found here are about 46,000 clones, roughly 90% of them singletons; the top ten hold roughly 4.5%. The V end was cut by 6 bases, the J end by 1 base, with 10 bases between. Germline values: CDR1 SGHNT, CDR2 YENEEA. This CDR3 contains 13 residues. V gene TRBV11-3 combines with J gene TRBJ2-7; a possible D gene is TRBD1 (6 bases). The sequencing used CD4+ or CD8+ T cells sorted from blood, collected in a trial of the OX40 agonist ivuxolimab. This TCR was sampled from an adult with an advanced solid tumor such as melanoma, head and neck, liver or kidney cancer. In DNA form, the CDR3 reads TGTGCCAGCAGTCAAAGGGGGTCCTACGAGCAGTACTTC. Translated, it gives CASSQRGSYEQYF.